Following are 15 T cell receptor beta chains from one sample sequenced in a study of blood T cells in healthy people across ages. Sample-barcoded 5' priming and a J-beta primer mix drove a second PCR of roughly 7 to 11 cycles. TCRdb called the 5' RACE reads again in MiXCR, with one record for every CDR3 protein. The sample lists about 730,000 distinct CDR3 sequences; around 40% were seen once. Sequencing was carried out using blood. These receptors were obtained from a woman aged 55 to 70 in good health.

The V and J genes are TRBV20-1 and TRBJ1-3; possible D gene TRBD1, 5 bases. The CDR3 contains 14 residues. V was shortened by 2 bases and J by 2 bases, with 10 bases between the two germline ends. Germline assignment: CDR1 DFQATT and CDR2 SNEGSKA (reference sequence). In DNA form, the CDR3 reads TGCAGTGCTAGACGTCAGGGAACTGGAAACACCATATATTTT. This encodes CSARRQGTGNTIYF.

This clonotype was observed a few times. The chain combines TRBV12-3 or TRBV12-4 with TRBJ2-1; D is unresolved. The V and J ends lost 3 bases and 10 bases respectively, with 10 bases between them. The CDR3 extends over 12 amino acids. The CDR3 region has the DNA TGTGCCAGCAGTTTCCGGAGTGGGGAGCAGTTCTTC. Amino acid sequence: CASSFRSGEQFF.

J is TRBJ1-2 and V is TRBV9; D ambiguous. The CDR3 consists of 15 residues. The V gene's germline CDR1 is SGDLS and CDR2 YYNGEE. Trimming took 0 bases from V and 0 from J, leaving 9 bases between them. CDR3 residues: CASSVGGSPNYGYTF. The CDR3 bases are TGTGCCAGCAGCGTAGGAGGGTCCCCTAACTATGGCTACACCTTC.

The CDR3 nucleotides are TGTGCCAGCAGTGTCGGACAGGGAGAGGGGACCCAGTACTTC. It translates to CASSVGQGEGTQYF. V and J are TRBV6-5 and TRBJ2-4, with TRBD1 matching over 8 bases. The better agreement between TRBJ2-5 and the DNA end casts doubt on the J call. Germline CDR1 MNHEY, CDR2 SVGAGI. The CDR3 loop spans 14 amino acids.

This clonotype was found a few times. The V gene is TRBV27, the J gene TRBJ2-2; TRBD1 agrees at 9 bases. CDR3 length: 15 amino acids. Germline lookup yields CDR1 MNHEY and CDR2 SMNVEV (reference sequence). With V trimmed by 3 bases and J by 6 bases, 5 bases remained unmatched. The CDR3 nucleotides read TGTGCCAGCAGTTTTGGGACAGGGATGTCCGGGGAGCTGTTTTTT. It yields the protein CASSFGTGMSGELFF.

The V gene is TRBV2, the J gene TRBJ2-2, with a tentative D call TRBD1 (6 bases). V was cut by 4 bases and J by 2 bases, with 14 bases left in between. The germline CDR1 and CDR2 sequences are SNHLY and FYNNEI. The CDR3 consists of 16 residues. The CDR3 DNA is TGTGCCAGCAGTGTTGGGGGCTTCTACAACACCGGGGAGCTGTTTTTT. Protein sequence: CASSVGGFYNTGELFF.

This clonotype has a handful of counts. The V gene is TRBV6-2 or TRBV6-3, the J gene TRBJ1-2; TRBD1 might be the D (5 bases). V lost 6 bases and J lost 2, with 16 bases in between. The CDR3 loop spans 15 amino acids. Per the germline V gene, CDR1 is MNHEY and CDR2 is SVGEGT. The chain's CDR3 is CASSWQGTANYGYTF. The CDR3, as DNA: TGTGCCAGCAGCTGGCAAGGGACGGCAAACTATGGCTACACCTTC.

This chain uses TRBV12-3 or TRBV12-4 with TRBJ2-3; D is possibly TRBD1 (6 bases). Trimming took off 6 bases at V and 11 bases at J, with 18 bases between the two ends. This CDR3 has 13 residues. CDR3 nucleotide sequence: TGTGCCAGCAGCAGAGGGGGAACAGATGTGCAGTATTTT. This codes for CASSRGGTDVQYF.

The J gene is TRBJ2-4, the V gene TRBV27; D remains ambiguous. The CDR3 has 14 amino acids. The ends were cut back, 5 bases at V and 1 base at J, with 9 bases in the middle. Per the germline V gene, CDR1 is MNHEY and CDR2 is SMNVEV (reference sequence). CDR3 DNA: TGTGCCAGCAGTGTGGGGTTCGCCAAAAACATTCAGTACTTC. Translation: CASSVGFAKNIQYF.

This clonotype appeared a few times. V is TRBV7-9 and J is TRBJ2-7, with 11 nucleotides matching TRBD2. The CDR3 length is 18 residues. Germline CDR1 is SEHNR and CDR2 is FQNEAQ (reference sequence). V lost 5 bases, J lost 4 bases, and 16 bases stayed unmatched. The CDR3 reads CASSPPTSGAGVEYEQYF. In nucleotides, the CDR3 is TGTGCCAGCAGCCCCCCGACTAGCGGGGCCGGCGTTGAGTACGAGCAGTACTTC.

On this clonotype: A read error is possible here, since a much larger clone lies one base away. The chain carries TRBV29-1 and TRBJ2-5; D is possibly TRBD2 (6 bases). The germline V gene has CDR1 SQVTM and CDR2 ANQGSEA. V lost 3 bases to trimming and J lost 5 bases, with 13 bases between them. CDR3 length: 13 amino acids. CDR3 nucleotide sequence: TGCAGCGTTGAGGAGGGAATCGGGGAGACCCAGTACTTC. This sequence encodes CSVEEGIGETQYF.

The rearrangement joins TRBV7-9 to TRBJ1-1; TRBD1 is a possible D gene (6 bases). The CDR3 has 15 amino acids. Per germline, CDR1 SEHNR and CDR2 FQNEAQ (reference sequence). V was shortened by 5 bases and J by 1 base, with 14 bases between the two germline ends. The CDR3 spells CASSPAGVGNTEAFF. For the CDR3, the DNA is TGTGCCAGCAGCCCCGCAGGGGTCGGGAACACTGAAGCTTTCTTT.

The rearrangement joins TRBV7-9 to TRBJ1-4; D is uncertain. CDR3 length: 16 amino acids. Germline CDR1 reads SEHNR; CDR2 reads FQNEAQ (reference sequence). V lost 3 bases and J 7 bases, leaving 18 bases between the germline ends. The CDR3 DNA reads TGTGCCAGCAGCTTCGTAGCGGGTCCGTCTAGTGAAAAACTGTTTTTT. Residues: CASSFVAGPSSEKLFF.

CDR3 in DNA: TGCGCCAGCAGCCCGCAAAGGGGTACTGAAGCTTTCTTT. This translates into CASSPQRGTEAFF. The chain couples TRBV4-3 to TRBJ1-1, with D possibly TRBD1 on 5 matching bases. CDR1 is LGHNA and CDR2 is YSLEER in the germline V gene. The CDR3 has 13 amino acids. V was clipped by 4 bases and J by 5 bases, with 11 bases between them.

The chain carries TRBV12-5 and TRBJ2-2; D is possibly TRBD1 (6 bases). Germline assignment: CDR1 LGHNT and CDR2 FRNRAP. CDR3 length: 14 amino acids. V was clipped by 5 bases and J by 3 bases, with 10 bases between them. This CDR3 reads CASGPGQHTGELFF. DNA of the CDR3: TGTGCTAGTGGTCCGGGACAACACACCGGGGAGCTGTTTTTT.